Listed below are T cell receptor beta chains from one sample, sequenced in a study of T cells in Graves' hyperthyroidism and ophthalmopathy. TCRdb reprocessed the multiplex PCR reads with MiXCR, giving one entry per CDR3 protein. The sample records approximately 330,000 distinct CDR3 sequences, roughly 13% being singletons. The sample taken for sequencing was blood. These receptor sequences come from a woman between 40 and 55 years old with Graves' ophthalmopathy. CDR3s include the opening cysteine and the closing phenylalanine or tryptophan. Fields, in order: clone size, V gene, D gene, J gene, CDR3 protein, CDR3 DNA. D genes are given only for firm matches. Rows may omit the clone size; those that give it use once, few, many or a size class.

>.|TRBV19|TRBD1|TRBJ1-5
CASSIHTDRLYSNQPQHF
TGTGCCAGTAGTATACATACGGACAGGCTATATAGCAATCAGCCCCAGCATTTT
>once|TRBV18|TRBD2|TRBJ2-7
CASSPTGLADAYEQYF
TGTGCCAGCTCACCAACGGGACTAGCGGATGCCTACGAGCAGTACTTC
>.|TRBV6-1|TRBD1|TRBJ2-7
CATLLDRRSYKQYF
TGTGCCACCTTATTGGACAGGCGTTCCTACAAGCAGTACTTC
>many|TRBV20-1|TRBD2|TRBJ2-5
CSARPFSRGGGETQYF
TGCAGTGCTAGGCCATTTAGTCGGGGGGGCGGAGAGACCCAGTACTTC
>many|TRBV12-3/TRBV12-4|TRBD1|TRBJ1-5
CASSRSGQGGQPQHF
TGTGCCAGCAGTAGATCGGGACAGGGAGGGCAGCCCCAGCATTTT
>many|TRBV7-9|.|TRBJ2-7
CASSPRDSSNEQYF
TGTGCCAGCAGCCCCCGGGACTCCTCTAACGAGCAGTACTTC
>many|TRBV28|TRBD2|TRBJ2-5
CASNPTSGAKEPQYF
TGTGCCAGCAACCCGACTAGCGGGGCAAAGGAGCCCCAGTACTTC
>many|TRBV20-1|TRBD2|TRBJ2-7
CSAPRSSGSSYEQYF
TGCAGTGCTCCCAGGTCTAGCGGGAGCTCCTACGAGCAGTACTTC
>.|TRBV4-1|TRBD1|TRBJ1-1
CASSHRTGGAAEAFF
TGCGCCAGCAGCCACCGGACAGGGGGCGCGGCTGAAGCTTTCTTT
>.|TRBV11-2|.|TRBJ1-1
CASSLDLSEAFF
TGTGCCAGCAGCTTAGATCTTTCTGAAGCTTTCTTT
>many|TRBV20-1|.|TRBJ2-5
CSARDERGSGLETQYF
TGCAGTGCTAGAGATGAAAGAGGTTCGGGGCTGGAGACCCAGTACTTC
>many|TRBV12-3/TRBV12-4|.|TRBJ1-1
CASTLNTEAFF
TGTGCCAGCACCCTGAACACTGAAGCTTTCTTT
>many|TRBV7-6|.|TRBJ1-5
CASSLAPDQPQHF
TGTGCCAGCAGCTTAGCCCCAGATCAGCCCCAGCATTTT
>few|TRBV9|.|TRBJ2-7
CASSVGSSGYEQYF
TGTGCCAGCAGCGTAGGATCCAGCGGATACGAGCAGTACTTC
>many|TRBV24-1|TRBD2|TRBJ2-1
CATSDLAGVGEQFF
TGTGCCACCAGTGACCTAGCGGGAGTCGGTGAGCAGTTCTTC
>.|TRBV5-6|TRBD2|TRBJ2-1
CASSLALAGGHYNEQFF
TGTGCCAGCAGCTTGGCACTAGCGGGGGGGCATTACAATGAGCAGTTCTTC
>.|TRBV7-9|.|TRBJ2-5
CASSLDGRYQETQYF
TGTGCCAGCAGCTTAGACGGACGGTACCAAGAGACCCAGTACTTC
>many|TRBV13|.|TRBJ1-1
CASSFWGDTEAFF
TGTGCCAGCAGCTTTTGGGGGGACACTGAAGCTTTCTTT
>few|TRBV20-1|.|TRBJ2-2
CSARVASSGELFF
TGCAGTGCTAGAGTTGCTAGCTCCGGGGAGCTGTTTTTT
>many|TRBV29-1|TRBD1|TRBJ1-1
CSGQTGGLNTEAFF
TGCAGCGGACAGACAGGGGGGTTGAACACTGAAGCTTTCTTT
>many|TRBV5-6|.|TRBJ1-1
CASSVTGRGTEAFF
TGTGCCAGCAGCGTTACAGGACGAGGGACTGAAGCTTTCTTT
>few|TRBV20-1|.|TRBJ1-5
CSASPGGNQPQHF
TGCAGTGCTAGCCCGGGAGGCAATCAGCCCCAGCATTTT
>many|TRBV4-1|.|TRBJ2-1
CASSHQGGNEQFF
TGCGCCAGCAGCCACCAGGGAGGCAATGAGCAGTTCTTC
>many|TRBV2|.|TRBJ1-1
CASSEQGGGTEAFF
TGTGCCAGCAGTGAACAGGGTGGCGGCACTGAAGCTTTCTTT
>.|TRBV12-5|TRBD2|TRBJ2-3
CASGKQPLFAGGPDTQYF
TGTGCTAGTGGTAAACAACCCCTCTTTGCGGGAGGTCCAGATACGCAGTATTTT
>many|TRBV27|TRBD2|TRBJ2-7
CASSASGGTYEQYF
TGTGCCAGCAGTGCTAGCGGGGGGACCTACGAGCAGTACTTC
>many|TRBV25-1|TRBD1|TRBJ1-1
CASSELGQGEAFF
TGTGCCAGCAGTGAATTAGGACAGGGGGAAGCTTTCTTT
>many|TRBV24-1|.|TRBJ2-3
CATSQAADTQYF
TGTGCCACCAGCCAGGCCGCAGATACGCAGTATTTT
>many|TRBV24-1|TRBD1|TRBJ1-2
CATSDPPDRSPEEARSYGYTF
TGTGCCACCAGTGATCCACCGGACAGGTCCCCTGAGGAGGCAAGGAGCTATGGCTACACCTTC
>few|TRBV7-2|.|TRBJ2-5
CASSLSRGMKETQYF
TGTGCCAGCAGCTTAAGTAGGGGGATGAAGGAGACCCAGTACTTC
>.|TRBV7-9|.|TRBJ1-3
CASSDRAGGSGNTIYF
TGTGCCAGCAGCGATCGAGCGGGAGGCTCTGGAAACACCATATATTTT
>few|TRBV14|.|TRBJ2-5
CASSQDLWYRETQYF
TGTGCCAGCAGCCAAGATCTGTGGTATCGAGAGACCCAGTACTTC
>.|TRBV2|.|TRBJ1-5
CASSVASYQPQHF
TGTGCCAGCAGTGTTGCTAGCTATCAGCCCCAGCATTTT
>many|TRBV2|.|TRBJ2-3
CASPGTASDTQYF
TGTGCCAGTCCCGGGACGGCGTCAGATACGCAGTATTTT
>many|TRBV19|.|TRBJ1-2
CASSILKGRNYGYTF
TGTGCCAGTAGTATCCTAAAGGGCAGAAACTATGGCTACACCTTC
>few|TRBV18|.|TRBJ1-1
CASSPTITLEAFF
TGTGCCAGCTCACCAACAATTACCCTTGAAGCTTTCTTT
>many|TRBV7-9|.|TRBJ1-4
CASSSSLTANEKLFF
TGTGCCAGCAGCTCGAGTTTGACGGCTAATGAAAAACTGTTTTTT
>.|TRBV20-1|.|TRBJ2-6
CSATFGSGANVLTF
TGCAGTGCTACTTTCGGGTCTGGGGCCAACGTCCTGACTTTC
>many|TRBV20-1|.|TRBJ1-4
CSARDPRGRDEKLFF
TGCAGTGCTAGAGATCCGAGGGGAAGGGATGAAAAACTGTTTTTT
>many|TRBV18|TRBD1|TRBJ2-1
CASSPQGANVLNEQFF
TGTGCCAGCTCCCCACAGGGGGCGAACGTACTCAATGAGCAGTTCTTC
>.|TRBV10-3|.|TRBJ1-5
CAISESGVGNQPQHF
TGTGCCATCAGTGAGTCGGGGGTGGGCAATCAGCCCCAGCATTTT
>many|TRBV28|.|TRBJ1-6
CASSSPALNSPLHF
TGTGCCAGCAGTTCCCCAGCCTTGAATTCACCCCTCCACTTT
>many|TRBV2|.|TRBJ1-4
CASSPTGYEKLFF
TGTGCCAGCAGCCCGACAGGTTATGAAAAACTGTTTTTT
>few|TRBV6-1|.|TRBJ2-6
CASSPTTNVLTF
TGTGCCAGCAGTCCGACGACGAACGTCCTGACTTTC
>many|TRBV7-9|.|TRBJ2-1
CASSLGVGNEQFF
TGTGCCAGCAGCTTAGGAGTTGGTAATGAGCAGTTCTTC
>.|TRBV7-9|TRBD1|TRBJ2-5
CASSLPQTGKKPYQETQYF
TGTGCCAGCAGCTTACCACAGACAGGGAAAAAACCTTACCAAGAGACCCAGTACTTC
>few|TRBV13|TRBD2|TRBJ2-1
CASSFASGQSSYNEQFF
TGTGCCAGCAGCTTCGCTAGCGGTCAGAGCTCCTACAATGAGCAGTTCTTC
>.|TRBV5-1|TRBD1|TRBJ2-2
CASRLTDRATGELFF
TGCGCCAGCAGACTTACAGACAGGGCGACTGGGGAGCTGTTTTTT
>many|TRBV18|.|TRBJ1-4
CASSPQQANEKLFF
TGTGCCAGCTCACCACAGCAGGCTAATGAAAAACTGTTTTTT
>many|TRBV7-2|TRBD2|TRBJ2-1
CASSLQPGLEFNEQFF
TGTGCCAGCAGCTTACAACCGGGACTAGAATTCAATGAGCAGTTCTTC
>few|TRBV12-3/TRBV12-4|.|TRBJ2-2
CASSLVVEGGRELFF
TGTGCCAGCAGTTTAGTAGTAGAGGGGGGTCGGGAGCTGTTTTTT
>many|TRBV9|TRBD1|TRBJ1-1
CASSAGQLNTEAFF
TGTGCCAGCAGCGCGGGACAGCTGAACACTGAAGCTTTCTTT
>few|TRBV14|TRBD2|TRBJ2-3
CASSPLGGRDTQYF
TGTGCCAGCAGCCCCCTGGGCGGGAGAGATACGCAGTATTTT
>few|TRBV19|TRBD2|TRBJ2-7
CASSPGLAGDGYEQYF
TGTGCCAGTAGTCCGGGACTAGCGGGAGATGGATACGAGCAGTACTTC
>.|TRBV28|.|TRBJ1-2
CASSFGRVNYGYTF
TGTGCCAGCAGCTTTGGCAGAGTTAACTATGGCTACACCTTC